A selection of T cell receptor beta chains follows, all from one sample in a study of blood T cells in healthy people across ages. TCRdb called the 5' RACE reads again in MiXCR, with one record for every CDR3 protein. The repertoire holds approximately 1.5 million distinct CDR3 sequences, with 40% to 45% as singletons. The specimen sequenced was blood. The receptors were gathered from a woman aged 18 to 35 in good health. Both conserved end residues are part of each CDR3. The order of the fields is V gene, CDR3 length, D gene, clone size, J gene, CDR3 protein, CDR3 DNA. A D gene is named only where the DNA matches it firmly. The size entry is marked missing in some rows and otherwise reads once, few, many or a size class.

>TRBV9|14|TRBD1|few|TRBJ2-7
CASSQGDIMYEQYF
TGTGCCAGCAGCCAGGGGGATATTATGTACGAGCAGTACTTC
>TRBV7-8|14|.|.|TRBJ1-2
CASSPGTSPYGYTF
TGTGCCAGCAGCCCTGGGACGTCCCCCTATGGCTACACCTTC
>TRBV6-6|12|.|.|TRBJ2-3
CASTPEPGAWYF
TGTGCCAGCACCCCCGAACCTGGCGCATGGTATTTT
>TRBV6-2/TRBV6-3|17|.|few|TRBJ2-7
CASSSIFTLDGLYEQYF
TGTGCCAGCAGCTCCATATTCACGTTGGACGGACTCTACGAGCAGTACTTC
>TRBV2|13|.|few|TRBJ2-3
CASSPWAPDTQYF
TGTGCCAGCAGCCCCTGGGCCCCAGATACGCAGTATTTT
>TRBV2|13|.|.|TRBJ1-5
CASIEEVSQPQHF
TGTGCCAGCATCGAAGAGGTTAGTCAGCCCCAGCATTTT
>TRBV6-5|14|TRBD2|.|TRBJ2-1
CASSIAGEYNEQFF
TGTGCCAGCAGCATAGCGGGAGAGTACAATGAGCAGTTCTTC
>TRBV27|13|.|once|TRBJ1-5
CASAFSRNQPQHF
TGTGCCAGCGCATTCTCTCGCAATCAGCCCCAGCATTTT
>TRBV30|15|TRBD2|.|TRBJ2-3
CAWSAQVASGNTQYF
TGTGCCTGGAGTGCCCAGGTGGCTAGCGGCAATACGCAGTATTTT
>TRBV20-1|14|TRBD1|once|TRBJ1-3
CSARDRQGPDTIYF
TGCAGTGCTAGAGATCGACAGGGTCCGGACACCATATATTTT
>TRBV7-3|15|.|.|TRBJ1-1
CASSLTSVRGTEAFF
TGTGCCAGCAGCTTAACTAGCGTCAGGGGCACTGAAGCTTTCTTT
>TRBV5-1|14|.|.|TRBJ2-7
CASRSSAPPYEQYF
TGCGCCAGCAGGTCGAGCGCGCCCCCCTACGAGCAGTACTTC
>TRBV4-1|16|TRBD2|once|TRBJ2-1
CASSQLAGDSYNEQFF
TGCGCCAGCAGCCAGTTAGCGGGGGACTCTTACAATGAGCAGTTCTTC
>TRBV29-1|12|.|.|TRBJ2-3
CSVDRFTDTQYF
TGCAGCGTTGACAGGTTTACAGATACGCAGTATTTT
>TRBV7-2|14|TRBD1|.|TRBJ2-5
CASSRTGVEETQYF
TGTGCCAGCAGCCGTACAGGGGTGGAAGAGACCCAGTACTTC
>TRBV6-4|15|.|few|TRBJ2-1
CASSAGTDPYNEQFF
TGTGCCAGCAGCGCTGGGACGGACCCCTACAATGAGCAGTTCTTC
>TRBV5-1|14|TRBD1|.|TRBJ1-3
CASSLGGQKNTIYF
TGCGCCAGCAGCTTGGGGGGACAGAAAAACACCATATATTTT
>TRBV20-1|11|.|few|TRBJ2-3
CSATGVLYEYF
TGCAGTGCTACGGGAGTTCTTTATGAGTATTTT
>TRBV29-1|12|.|many|TRBJ1-1
CSVEGGNTEAFF
TGCAGCGTTGAGGGCGGGAACACTGAAGCTTTCTTT
>TRBV12-3/TRBV12-4|15|TRBD2|few|TRBJ2-1
CASRMTSGGAYEQFF
TGTGCCAGCAGGATGACTAGCGGGGGGGCCTATGAGCAGTTCTTC
>TRBV29-1|13|TRBD1|.|TRBJ2-3
CSGKDRVKDTQYF
TGCAGCGGGAAGGACAGGGTGAAGGATACGCAGTATTTT
>TRBV20-1|14|TRBD2|.|TRBJ2-7
CSARRAGLGNEQYF
TGCAGTGCTAGAAGAGCGGGGCTAGGGAACGAGCAGTACTTC
>TRBV7-2|15|.|few|TRBJ2-7
CASGTSASISYEQYF
TGTGCCAGCGGCACGAGCGCCTCGATCTCCTACGAGCAGTACTTC
>TRBV28|17|TRBD2|.|TRBJ2-7
CASSSPSGLAGLYEQYF
TGTGCCAGCAGTTCCCCGTCCGGACTAGCGGGACTGTACGAGCAGTACTTC
>TRBV29-1|15|.|.|TRBJ1-4
CSGGPPGATNGKLFF
TGCAGCGGAGGACCACCAGGAGCAACTAATGGAAAACTGTTTTTT
>TRBV20-1|13|.|.|TRBJ1-2
CSATRNRDYGYTF
TGCAGTGCCACACGGAACAGGGACTATGGCTACACCTTC
>TRBV2|16|.|few|TRBJ1-2
CASSEVLGGENYGYTF
TGTGCCAGCAGTGAAGTCTTGGGGGGCGAGAACTATGGCTACACCTTC
>TRBV5-5|19|.|.|TRBJ2-6
CASSRLFGQRSSGANVLTF
TGTGCCAGCAGTCGACTGTTTGGACAGAGGAGCTCTGGGGCCAACGTCCTGACTTTC